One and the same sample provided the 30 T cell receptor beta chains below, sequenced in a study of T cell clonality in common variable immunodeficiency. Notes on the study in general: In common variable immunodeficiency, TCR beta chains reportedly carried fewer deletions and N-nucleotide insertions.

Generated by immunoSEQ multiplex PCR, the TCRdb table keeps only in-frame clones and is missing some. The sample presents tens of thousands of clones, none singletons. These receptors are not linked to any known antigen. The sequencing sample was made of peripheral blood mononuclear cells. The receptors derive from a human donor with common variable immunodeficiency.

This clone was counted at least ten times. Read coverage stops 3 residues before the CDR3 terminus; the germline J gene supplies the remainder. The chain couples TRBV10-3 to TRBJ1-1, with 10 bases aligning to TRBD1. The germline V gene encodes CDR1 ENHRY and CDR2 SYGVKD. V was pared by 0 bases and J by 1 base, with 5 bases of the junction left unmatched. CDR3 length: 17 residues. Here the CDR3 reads CAISESGQGGRNTEAFF. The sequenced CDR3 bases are TGTGCCATCAGTGAGTCAGGACAGGGGGGCAGGAACACTGAA.

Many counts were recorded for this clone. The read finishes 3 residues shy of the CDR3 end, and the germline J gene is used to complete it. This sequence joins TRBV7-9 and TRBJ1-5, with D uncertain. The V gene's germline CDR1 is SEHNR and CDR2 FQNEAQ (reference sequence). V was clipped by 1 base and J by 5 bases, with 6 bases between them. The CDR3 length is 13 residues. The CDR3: CASSLGRDQPQHF. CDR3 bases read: TGTGCCAGCAGCTTAGGGAGGGATCAGCCC.

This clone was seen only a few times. The CDR3 reads CASSYSIRNEKLFF. Partial CDR3 DNA: TGTGCCAGCAGTTACTCGATAAGGAATGAAAAA. This rearrangement joins TRBV6-2 or TRBV6-3 to TRBJ1-4; D not resolved. The read is 3 residues too short to cover the CDR3 end, so that end is filled in from the germline J gene. V lost 0 bases and J 5 bases, leaving 7 bases between the germline ends. CDR3 length equals 14 residues. The germline V gene has CDR1 MNHEY and CDR2 SVGEGT.

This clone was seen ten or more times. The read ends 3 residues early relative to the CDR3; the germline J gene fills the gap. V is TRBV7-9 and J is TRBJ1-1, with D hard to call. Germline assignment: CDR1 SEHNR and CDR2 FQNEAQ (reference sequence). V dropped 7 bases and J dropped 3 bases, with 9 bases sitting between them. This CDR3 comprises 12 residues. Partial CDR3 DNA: TGTGCCAGCACGGGGATGTACACTGAA. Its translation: CASTGMYTE. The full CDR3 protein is CASTGMYTEAFF.

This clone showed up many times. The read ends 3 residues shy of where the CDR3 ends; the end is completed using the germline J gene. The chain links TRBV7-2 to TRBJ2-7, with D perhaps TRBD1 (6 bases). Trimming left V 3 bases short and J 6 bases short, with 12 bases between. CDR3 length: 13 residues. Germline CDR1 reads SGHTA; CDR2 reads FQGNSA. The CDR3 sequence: CASSFSAGAEQYF. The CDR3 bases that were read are TGTGCCAGCAGCTTTTCTGCAGGGGCCGAG.

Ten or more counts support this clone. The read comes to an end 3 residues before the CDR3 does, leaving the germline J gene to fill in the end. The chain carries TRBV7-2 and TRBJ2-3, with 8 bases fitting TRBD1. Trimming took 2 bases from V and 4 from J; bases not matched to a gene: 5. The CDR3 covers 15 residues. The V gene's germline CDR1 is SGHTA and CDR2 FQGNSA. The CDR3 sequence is CASSLRDRYADTQYF. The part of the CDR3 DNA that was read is TGTGCCAGCAGCTTACGGGACAGGTACGCAGATACG.

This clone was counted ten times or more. This CDR3 reads CASSRLVSTDTQYF. The sequenced part of the CDR3 DNA is TGTGCCAGCAGCAGACTGGTTTCCACAGATACG. The V and J genes are TRBV4-2 and TRBJ2-3; D is unclear. With the read ending 3 residues before the CDR3 end, the germline J gene is used to fill in that end. V was trimmed by 5 bases and J by 2 bases, leaving 11 bases between them. The V gene's germline CDR1 is LGHNA and CDR2 YNFKEQ. The CDR3 has 14 amino acids.

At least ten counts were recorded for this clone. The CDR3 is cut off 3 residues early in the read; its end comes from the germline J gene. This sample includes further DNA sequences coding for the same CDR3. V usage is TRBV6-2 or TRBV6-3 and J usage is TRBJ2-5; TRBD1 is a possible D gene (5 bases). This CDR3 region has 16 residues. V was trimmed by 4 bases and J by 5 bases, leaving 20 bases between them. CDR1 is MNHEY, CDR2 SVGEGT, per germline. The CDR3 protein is CASSWLEAQGAETQYF. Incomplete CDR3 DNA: TGTGCCAGCAGTTGGCTCGAGGCCCAAGGGGCTGAGACC.

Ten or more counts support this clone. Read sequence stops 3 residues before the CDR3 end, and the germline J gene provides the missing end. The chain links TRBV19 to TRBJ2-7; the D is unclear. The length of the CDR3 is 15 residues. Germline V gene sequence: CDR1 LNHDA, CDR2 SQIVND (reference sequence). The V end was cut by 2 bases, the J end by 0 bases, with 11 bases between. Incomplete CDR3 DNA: TGTGCCAGTAGTATATCTCCCAGTCACTCCTACGAG. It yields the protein CASSISPSHSYE. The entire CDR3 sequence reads CASSISPSHSYEQYF. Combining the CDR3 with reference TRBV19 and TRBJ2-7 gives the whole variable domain DGGITQSPKYLFRKEGQNVTLSCEQNLNHDAMYWYRQDPGQGLRLIYYSQIVNDFQKGDIAEGYSVSREKKESFPLTVTSAQKNPTAFYLCASSISPSHSYEQYFGPGTRLTVT.

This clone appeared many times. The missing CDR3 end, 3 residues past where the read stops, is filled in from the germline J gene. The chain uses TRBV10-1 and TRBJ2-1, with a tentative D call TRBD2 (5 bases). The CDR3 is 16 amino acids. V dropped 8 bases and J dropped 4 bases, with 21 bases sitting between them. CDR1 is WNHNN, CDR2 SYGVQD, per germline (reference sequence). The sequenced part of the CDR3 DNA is TGCGCCAGCGTCGGGGTGCCGGGGAGTGGGTACAATGAG. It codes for CASVGVPGSGYNE. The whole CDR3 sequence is CASVGVPGSGYNEQFF.

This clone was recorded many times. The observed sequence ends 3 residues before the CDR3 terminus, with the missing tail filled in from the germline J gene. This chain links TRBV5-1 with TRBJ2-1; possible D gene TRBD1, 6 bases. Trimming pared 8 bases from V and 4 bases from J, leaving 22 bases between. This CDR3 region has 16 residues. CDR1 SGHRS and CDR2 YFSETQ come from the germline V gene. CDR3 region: CASILIPGQKYNEQFF. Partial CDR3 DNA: TGCGCCAGTATCCTGATCCCCGGACAGAAGTACAATGAG.

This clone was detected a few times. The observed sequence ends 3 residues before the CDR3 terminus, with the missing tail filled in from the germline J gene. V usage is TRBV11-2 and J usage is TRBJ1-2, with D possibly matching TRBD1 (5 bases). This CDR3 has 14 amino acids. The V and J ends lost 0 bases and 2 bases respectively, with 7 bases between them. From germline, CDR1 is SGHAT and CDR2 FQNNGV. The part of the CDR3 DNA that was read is TGTGCCAGCAGCTTAGAGGACACGAACTATGGC. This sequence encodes CASSLEDTNYG. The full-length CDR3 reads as CASSLEDTNYGYTF.

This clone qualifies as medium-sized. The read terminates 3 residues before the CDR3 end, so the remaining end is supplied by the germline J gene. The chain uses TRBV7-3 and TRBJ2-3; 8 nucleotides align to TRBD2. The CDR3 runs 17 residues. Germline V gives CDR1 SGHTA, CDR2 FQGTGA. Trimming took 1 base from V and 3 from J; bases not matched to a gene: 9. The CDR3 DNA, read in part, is TGTGCCAGCAGCTTAATCGGTGGAAGCGGGGGAACAGATACG. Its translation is CASSLIGGSGGTDT. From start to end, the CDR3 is CASSLIGGSGGTDTQYF. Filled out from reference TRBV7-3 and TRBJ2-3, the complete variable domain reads GAGVSQTPSNKVTEKGKYVELRCDPISGHTALYWYRQSLGQGPEFLIYFQGTGAADDSGLPNDRFFAVRPEGSVSTLKIQRTERGDSAVYLCASSLIGGSGGTDTQYFGPGTRLTVL.

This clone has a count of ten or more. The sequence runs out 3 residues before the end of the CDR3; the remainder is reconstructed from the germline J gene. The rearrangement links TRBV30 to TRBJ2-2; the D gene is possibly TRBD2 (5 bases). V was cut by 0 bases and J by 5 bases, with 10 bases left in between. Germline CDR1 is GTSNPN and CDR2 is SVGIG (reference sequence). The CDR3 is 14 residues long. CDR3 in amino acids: CAWSVQSGTGELFF. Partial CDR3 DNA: TGTGCCTGGAGTGTACAGTCGGGGACCGGGGAG.

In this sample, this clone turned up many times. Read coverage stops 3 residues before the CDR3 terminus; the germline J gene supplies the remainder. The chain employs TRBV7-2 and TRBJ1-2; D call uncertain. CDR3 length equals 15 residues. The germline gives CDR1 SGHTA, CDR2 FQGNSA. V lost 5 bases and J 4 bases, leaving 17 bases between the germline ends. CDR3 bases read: TGTGCCAGCAGCCAAGACATCAACCGATTCTATGGC. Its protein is CASSQDINRFYG. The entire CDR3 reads CASSQDINRFYGYTF.

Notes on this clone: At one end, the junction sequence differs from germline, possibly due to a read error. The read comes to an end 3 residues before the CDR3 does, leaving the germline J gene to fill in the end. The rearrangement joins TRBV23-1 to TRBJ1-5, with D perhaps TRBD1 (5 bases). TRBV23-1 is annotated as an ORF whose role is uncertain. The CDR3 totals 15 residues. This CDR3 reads CASSQVRVSKQPQHF. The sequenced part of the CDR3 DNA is TGCGCCAGCAGTCAGGTCAGGGTCAGCAAGCAGCCC.

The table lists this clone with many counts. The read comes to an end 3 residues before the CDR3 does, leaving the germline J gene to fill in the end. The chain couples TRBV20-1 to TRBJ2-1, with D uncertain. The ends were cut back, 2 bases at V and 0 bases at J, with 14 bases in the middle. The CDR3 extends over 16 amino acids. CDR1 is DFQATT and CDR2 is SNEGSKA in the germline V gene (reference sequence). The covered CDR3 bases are TGCAGTGCTAGACCTTCGACAATAATCTCCTACAATGAG. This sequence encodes CSARPSTIISYNE. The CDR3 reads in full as CSARPSTIISYNEQFF.

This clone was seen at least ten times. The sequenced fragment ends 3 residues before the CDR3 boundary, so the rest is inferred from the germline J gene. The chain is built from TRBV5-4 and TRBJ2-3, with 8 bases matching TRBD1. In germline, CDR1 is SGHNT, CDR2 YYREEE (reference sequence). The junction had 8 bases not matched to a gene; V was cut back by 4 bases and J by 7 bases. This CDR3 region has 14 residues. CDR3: CASSPDRGGYTQYF. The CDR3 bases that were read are TGTGCCAGCAGCCCAGACAGGGGTGGGTATACG.

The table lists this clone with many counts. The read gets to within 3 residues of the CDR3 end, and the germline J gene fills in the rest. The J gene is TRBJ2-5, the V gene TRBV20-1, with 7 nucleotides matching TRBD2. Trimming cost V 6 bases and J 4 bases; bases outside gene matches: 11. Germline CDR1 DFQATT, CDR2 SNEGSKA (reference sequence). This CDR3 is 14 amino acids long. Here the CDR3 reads CSASVGLGVETQYF. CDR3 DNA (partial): TGCAGTGCCAGCGTAGGACTAGGGGTAGAGACC.

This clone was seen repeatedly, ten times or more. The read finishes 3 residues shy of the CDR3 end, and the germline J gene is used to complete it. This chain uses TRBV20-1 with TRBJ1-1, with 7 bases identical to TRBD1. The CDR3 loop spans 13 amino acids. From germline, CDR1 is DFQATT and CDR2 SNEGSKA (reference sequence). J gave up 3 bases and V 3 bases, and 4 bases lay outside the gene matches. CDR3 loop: CSARTGKDTEAFF. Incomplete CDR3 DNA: TGCAGTGCTAGGACAGGGAAAGACACTGAA.

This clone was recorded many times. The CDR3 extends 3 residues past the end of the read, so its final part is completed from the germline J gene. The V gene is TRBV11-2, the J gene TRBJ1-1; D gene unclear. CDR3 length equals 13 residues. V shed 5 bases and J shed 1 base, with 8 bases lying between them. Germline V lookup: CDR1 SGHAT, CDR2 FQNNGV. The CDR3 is CASSNQRNTEAFF. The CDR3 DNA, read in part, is TGTGCCAGCAGCAACCAGAGGAACACTGAA.

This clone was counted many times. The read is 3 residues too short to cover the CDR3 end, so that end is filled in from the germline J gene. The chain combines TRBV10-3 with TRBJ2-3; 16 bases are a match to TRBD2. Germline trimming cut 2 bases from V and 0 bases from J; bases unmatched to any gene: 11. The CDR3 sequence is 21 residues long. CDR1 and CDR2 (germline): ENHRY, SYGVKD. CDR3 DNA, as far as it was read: TGTGCCATCAGTGAGCCTACCGGGACTAGCGGGGGGGGTACGAGCACAGATACG. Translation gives CAISEPTGTSGGGTSTDT. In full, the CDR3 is CAISEPTGTSGGGTSTDTQYF.

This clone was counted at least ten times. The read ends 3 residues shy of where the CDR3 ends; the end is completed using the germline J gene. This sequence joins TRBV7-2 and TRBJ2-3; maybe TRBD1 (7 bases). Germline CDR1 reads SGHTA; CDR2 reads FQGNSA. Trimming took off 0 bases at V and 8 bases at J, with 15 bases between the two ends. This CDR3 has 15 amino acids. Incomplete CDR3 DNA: TGTGCCAGCAGCTTAGCTGGCAGGGGGGTTGGTACG. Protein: CASSLAGRGVGT. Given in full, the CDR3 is CASSLAGRGVGTQYF.

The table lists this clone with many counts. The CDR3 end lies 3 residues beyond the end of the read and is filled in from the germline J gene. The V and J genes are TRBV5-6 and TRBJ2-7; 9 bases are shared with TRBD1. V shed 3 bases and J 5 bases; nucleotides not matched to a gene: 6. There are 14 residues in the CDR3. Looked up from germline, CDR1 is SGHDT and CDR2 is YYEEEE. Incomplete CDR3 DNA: TGTGCCAGCAGCTCCGGGACAGGGATCAACGAG. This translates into CASSSGTGINE. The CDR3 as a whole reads CASSSGTGINEQYF.

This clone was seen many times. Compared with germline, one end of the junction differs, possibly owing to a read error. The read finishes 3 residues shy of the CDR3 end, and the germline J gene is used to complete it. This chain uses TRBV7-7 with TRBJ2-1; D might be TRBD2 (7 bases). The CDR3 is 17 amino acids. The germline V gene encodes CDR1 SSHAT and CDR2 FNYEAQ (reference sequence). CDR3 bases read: TGTGCTAGCAGCTTATACGCGGGGGCGCTATCCTACAATGAG. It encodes CASSLYAGALSYNE. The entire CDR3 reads CASSLYAGALSYNEQFF.

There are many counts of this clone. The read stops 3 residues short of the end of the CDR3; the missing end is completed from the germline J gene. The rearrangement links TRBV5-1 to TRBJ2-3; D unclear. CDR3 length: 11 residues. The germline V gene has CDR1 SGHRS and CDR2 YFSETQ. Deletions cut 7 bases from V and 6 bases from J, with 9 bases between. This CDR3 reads CASHSSDTQYF. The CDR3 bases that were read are TGCGCCAGCCACTCTTCGGATACG.

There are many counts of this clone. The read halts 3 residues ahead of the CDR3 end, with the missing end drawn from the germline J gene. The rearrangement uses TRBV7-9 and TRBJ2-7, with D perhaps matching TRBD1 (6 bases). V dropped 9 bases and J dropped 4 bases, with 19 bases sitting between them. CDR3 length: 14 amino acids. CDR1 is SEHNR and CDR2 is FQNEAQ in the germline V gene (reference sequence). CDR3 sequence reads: CASGSGGAGYEQYF. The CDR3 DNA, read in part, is TGTGCCAGTGGGAGTGGGGGCGCAGGGTACGAG. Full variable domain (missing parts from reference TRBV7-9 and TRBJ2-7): DTGVSQNPRHKITKRGQNVTFRCDPISEHNRLYWYRQTLGQGPEFLTYFQNEAQLEKSRLLSDRFSAERPKGSFSTLEIQRTEQGDSAMYLCASGSGGAGYEQYFGPGTRLTVT.

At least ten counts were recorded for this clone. CDR3 residues: CASSLDTGGEAFF. The CDR3 DNA, read in part, is TGCGCCAGCAGCTTGGATACGGGGGGTGAA. This chain connects TRBV5-1 to TRBJ1-1; D perhaps matches TRBD1 (5 bases). The read ends 3 residues early relative to the CDR3; the germline J gene fills the gap. The CDR3 length is 13 residues. The germline V gene encodes CDR1 SGHRS and CDR2 YFSETQ. V lost 0 bases and J 7 bases, leaving 10 bases between the germline ends.

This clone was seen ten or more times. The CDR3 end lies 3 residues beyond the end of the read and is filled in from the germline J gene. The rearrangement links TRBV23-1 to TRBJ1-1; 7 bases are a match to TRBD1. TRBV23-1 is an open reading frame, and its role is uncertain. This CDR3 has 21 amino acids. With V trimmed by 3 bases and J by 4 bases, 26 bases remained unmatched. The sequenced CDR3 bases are TGCGCCAGCAGTCACCCCGAGGCCAGGGGGGAGTACCAAGGGAGGGTCACTGAA. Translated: CASSHPEARGEYQGRVTE. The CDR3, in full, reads CASSHPEARGEYQGRVTEAFF.

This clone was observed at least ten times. The CDR3 loop is CASSLRLAGSYNEQFF. The CDR3 DNA, read in part, is TGTGCCAGTAGTCTCAGACTAGCGGGCTCCTACAATGAG. This sequence joins TRBV19 and TRBJ2-1, with 10 bases fitting TRBD2. The read ends 3 residues early relative to the CDR3; the germline J gene fills the gap. This CDR3 has 16 residues. Germline CDR1 and CDR2: LNHDA and SQIVND (reference sequence). V lost 5 bases to trimming and J lost 0 bases; unmatched junction nucleotides: 4. The entire variable domain, with the rest obtained from reference TRBV19 and TRBJ2-1, is as follows: DGGITQSPKYLFRKEGQNVTLSCEQNLNHDAMYWYRQDPGQGLRLIYYSQIVNDFQKGDIAEGYSVSREKKESFPLTVTSAQKNPTAFYLCASSLRLAGSYNEQFFGPGTRLTVL.